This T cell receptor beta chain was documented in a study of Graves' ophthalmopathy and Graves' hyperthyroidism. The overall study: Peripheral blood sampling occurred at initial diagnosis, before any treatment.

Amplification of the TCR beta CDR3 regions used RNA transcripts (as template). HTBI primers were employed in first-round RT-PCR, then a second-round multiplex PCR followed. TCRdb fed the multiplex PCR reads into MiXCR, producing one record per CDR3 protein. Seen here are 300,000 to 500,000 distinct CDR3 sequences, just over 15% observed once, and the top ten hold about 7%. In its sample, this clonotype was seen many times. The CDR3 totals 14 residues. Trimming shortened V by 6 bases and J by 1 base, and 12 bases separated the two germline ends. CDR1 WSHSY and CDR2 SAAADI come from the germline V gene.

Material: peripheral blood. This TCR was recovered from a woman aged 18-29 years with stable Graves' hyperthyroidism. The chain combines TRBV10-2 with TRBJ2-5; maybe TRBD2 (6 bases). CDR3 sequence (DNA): TGCGCCAGCAGACTAGCCCCTACCCAAGAGACCCAGTACTTC. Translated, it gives CASRLAPTQETQYF.